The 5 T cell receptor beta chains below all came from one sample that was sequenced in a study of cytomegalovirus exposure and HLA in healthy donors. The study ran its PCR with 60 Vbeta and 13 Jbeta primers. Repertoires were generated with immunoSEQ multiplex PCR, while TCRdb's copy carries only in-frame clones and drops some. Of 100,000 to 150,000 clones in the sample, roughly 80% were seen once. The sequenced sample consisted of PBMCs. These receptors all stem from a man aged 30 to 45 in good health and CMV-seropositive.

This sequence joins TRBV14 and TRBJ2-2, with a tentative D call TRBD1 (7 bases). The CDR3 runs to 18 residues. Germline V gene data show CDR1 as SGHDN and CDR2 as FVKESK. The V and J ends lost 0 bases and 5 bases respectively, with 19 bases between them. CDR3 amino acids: CASSQDRGQGGRTGELFF. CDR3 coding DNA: TGTGCCAGCAGCCAAGATCGCGGGCAGGGGGGACGGACCGGGGAGCTGTTTTTT.

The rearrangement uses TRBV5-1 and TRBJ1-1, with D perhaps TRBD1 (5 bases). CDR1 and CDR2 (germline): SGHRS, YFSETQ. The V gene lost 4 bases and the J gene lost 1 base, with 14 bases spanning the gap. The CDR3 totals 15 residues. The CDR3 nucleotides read TGCGCCAGCAGCAGGCAGGGAACCCCGAACACTGAAGCTTTCTTT. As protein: CASSRQGTPNTEAFF.

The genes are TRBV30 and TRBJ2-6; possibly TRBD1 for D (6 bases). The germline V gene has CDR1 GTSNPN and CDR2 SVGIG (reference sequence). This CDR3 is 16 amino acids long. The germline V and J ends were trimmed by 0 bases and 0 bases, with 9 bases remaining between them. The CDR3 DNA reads TGTGCCTGGAGTGTCACAGGGATCTCTGGGGCCAACGTCCTGACTTTC. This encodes CAWSVTGISGANVLTF.

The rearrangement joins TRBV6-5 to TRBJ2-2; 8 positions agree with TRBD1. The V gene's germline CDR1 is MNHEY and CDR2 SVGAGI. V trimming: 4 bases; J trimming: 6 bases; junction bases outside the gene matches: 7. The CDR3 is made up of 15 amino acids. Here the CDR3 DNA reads TGTGCCAGCAGTTCGTGGACAGGGAAGGCCGGGGAGCTGTTTTTT. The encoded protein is CASSSWTGKAGELFF.

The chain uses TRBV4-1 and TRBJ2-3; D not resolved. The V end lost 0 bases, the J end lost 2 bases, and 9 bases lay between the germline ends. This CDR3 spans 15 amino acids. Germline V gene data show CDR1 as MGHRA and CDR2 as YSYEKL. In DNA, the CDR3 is TGCGCCAGCAGCCAAGAACGCGCTTTCACAGATACGCAGTATTTT. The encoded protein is CASSQERAFTDTQYF.